Following are 9 T cell receptor beta chains from one sample sequenced in a study of metastatic and nonmetastatic thyroid tumors. No treatment of any kind had been given to any patient before thyroid surgery. TCRdb used MiXCR to call clones anew from the PCR reads. The table lists approximately 24,000 clones, under 15% of them singletons. Sequencing was carried out using blood. These TCRs come from a female donor with papillary thyroid cancer or a benign thyroid nodule (not recorded which). Some clones in this sample may be carry-over from other donors' samples.

At least ten counts were recorded for this clone. The V and J genes are TRBV7-2 and TRBJ2-7; 11 bases match TRBD2. In germline, CDR1 is SGHTA, CDR2 FQGNSA. This CDR3 is built from 14 residues. J lost 6 bases, V lost 3 bases, and 4 bases had no gene match. The CDR3 loop is CASSFSGTSGEQYF. In nucleotides, the CDR3 is TGTGCCAGCAGCTTTTCAGGGACTAGCGGCGAGCAGTACTTC.

This clone was seen ten or more times. The rearrangement uses TRBV5-6 and TRBJ1-2; TRBD1 matches at 8 bases. V was pared by 2 bases and J by 6 bases, with 6 bases of the junction left unmatched. CDR1 and CDR2 from the germline V gene are SGHDT and YYEEEE. The CDR3 totals 14 residues. CDR3 coding DNA: TGTGCCAGCAGCTTACGACAGGGGATGAATGGCTACACCTTC. This encodes CASSLRQGMNGYTF.

This clone is deemed medium-sized. This chain connects TRBV20-1 to TRBJ2-7; D is undetermined. There are 15 residues in the CDR3. From germline, CDR1 is DFQATT and CDR2 SNEGSKA (reference sequence). V shed 0 bases and J shed 2 bases, with 14 bases lying between them. The CDR3 sequence: CSARDQSRTTYEQYF. In DNA, the CDR3 is TGCAGTGCTAGAGATCAAAGCCGTACTACCTACGAGCAGTACTTC.

This clone was counted many times. The rearrangement links TRBV6-2 or TRBV6-3 to TRBJ1-1, with D unclear. V was pared by 1 base and J by 5 bases, with 11 bases between. The V gene's germline CDR1 is MNHEY and CDR2 SVGEGT. The CDR3 has 14 residues. CDR3 DNA sequence: TGTGCCAGCAGTTACTTATCCTTTATAACTGAAGCTTTCTTT. Translated: CASSYLSFITEAFF.

This clone was observed at least ten times. The chain has TRBV6-4 and TRBJ2-1; 10 nucleotides line up with TRBD2. CDR1 and CDR2 (germline): MRHNA, SNTAGT. This CDR3 has 15 residues. The V and J ends lost 2 bases and 9 bases, in that order; junction bases with no gene match: 7. CDR3 sequence (DNA): TGTGCCAGCAGTGACCAGGCTAGCGGGAGCTTTGAGCAGTTCTTC. Residues: CASSDQASGSFEQFF.

A remark on this clone: At one of its ends the junction is not consistent with the germline gene, which may arise from a read error. The chain couples TRBV3-1 to TRBJ2-7, with no clear D. The CDR3 contains 13 residues. In germline, CDR1 is LGHDT, CDR2 YNNKEL (reference sequence). CDR3 protein: CASSQGLRDEQYF. CDR3 DNA: TGCGCCAGCAGCCAAGGCCTCCGGGACGAGCAGTACTTC.

About this clone: Germline and junction disagree at one end, which may indicate a read error. V gene TRBV6-1 combines with J gene TRBJ2-1; no clear D. Germline CDR1 and CDR2: MNHNS and SASEGT. This CDR3 has 16 residues. The CDR3 sequence is CASSDSATSSMDEKFF. In DNA, the CDR3 is TGTGCCAGCAGCGACTCCGCCACTTCATCGATGGATGAGAAGTTCTTC.

The chain recombines TRBV20-1 with TRBJ2-1, with D possibly being TRBD2 (6 bases). Germline loops: CDR1 DFQATT, CDR2 SNEGSKA (reference sequence). The CDR3 has 14 amino acids. V was trimmed by 5 bases and J by 3 bases, leaving 14 bases between them. CDR3 sequence reads: CSAHPGLDYNEQFF. CDR3 DNA sequence: TGCAGTGCTCACCCGGGACTGGACTACAATGAGCAGTTCTTC.

This clone was recorded at least ten times. A much larger clone differs by one base, so this may be a read error. Other DNA variants within this sample encode the same CDR3. V usage is TRBV2 and J usage is TRBJ2-3; 8 bases agree with TRBD2. J was trimmed by 5 bases and V by 8 bases; bases with no gene match: 9. CDR1 is SNHLY and CDR2 is FYNNEI in the germline V gene. The CDR3 runs to 14 residues. The CDR3: CASRQAGVKDTQYF. The CDR3 DNA reads TGTGCCAGCCGGCAAGCGGGAGTGAAAGATACGCAGTATTTT.